These T cell receptor beta chains were read from a single sample in a study of control samples from healthy donors and cancer patients. Data came from immunoSEQ multiplex PCR; TCRdb stores just in-frame clones and leaves some out. This sample has 110,000 to 150,000 clones, with 85% to 95% found just once. The sequencing sample was made of blood. These receptors all come from a middle-aged man in good health. CDR3s include the opening cysteine and the closing phenylalanine or tryptophan. Fields, in order: J gene, clone size, CDR3 length, D gene, V gene, CDR3 DNA, CDR3 protein. The D gene is left open where the match is weak. For some rows the clone size is stated as once, few or many, or as a class when expanded; others skip it.

>TRBJ2-3|.|13|.|TRBV5-1
TGCGCCAGCAGCCCGGGAACCACAGATACGCAGTATTTT
CASSPGTTDTQYF
>TRBJ1-2|.|13|.|TRBV6-2/TRBV6-3
TGTGCCAGCAGTTACTCAGCAGGGCATGGCTACACCTTC
CASSYSAGHGYTF
>TRBJ1-4|.|15|.|TRBV11-2
TGTGCCAGCAGCCATCCGTCAGGGCCGAATGAAAAACTGTTTTTT
CASSHPSGPNEKLFF
>TRBJ2-7|.|13|.|TRBV6-1
TGTGCCAGCAGTGAAGCCGGGAGCTACGAGCAGTACTTC
CASSEAGSYEQYF
>TRBJ2-6|.|15|.|TRBV5-4
TGTGCCAGCAGCTGGACACACTCTGGGGCCAACGTCCTGACTTTC
CASSWTHSGANVLTF
>TRBJ2-5|.|14|.|TRBV9
TGTGCCAGCAGCCCACGTGGGGGCCAAGAGACCCAGTACTTC
CASSPRGGQETQYF
>TRBJ2-1|.|17|.|TRBV9
TGTGCCAGCAGCCAGACAGGACAGCAGGGTTTGGGCAATGAGCAGTTCTTC
CASSQTGQQGLGNEQFF
>TRBJ2-7|few|13|TRBD1|TRBV5-4
TGTGCCAGCAGCTATGACAGGGCCTACGAGCAGTACTTC
CASSYDRAYEQYF
>TRBJ1-3|.|14|.|TRBV10-2
TGCGCCAGCAGTGCCCCAGGGACTGGAAACACCATATATTTT
CASSAPGTGNTIYF
>TRBJ2-1|.|13|.|TRBV4-1
TGCGCCAGCAGCCAGGCAGAATTCGATGAGCAGTTCTTC
CASSQAEFDEQFF
>TRBJ1-2|.|17|.|TRBV9
TGTGCCAGCAGCGTAGACATTGGGACTGGGTCTAACTATGGCTACACCTTC
CASSVDIGTGSNYGYTF
>TRBJ2-1|.|19|TRBD2|TRBV4-1
TGCGCCAGCAGCCACCCCGGACTAGCGGGAGGGAGCTCCTACAATGAGCAGTTCTTC
CASSHPGLAGGSSYNEQFF
>TRBJ2-6|once|15|TRBD1|TRBV28
TGTGCCAGCAGGCGACAGGGCTCTGGGGCCAACGTCCTGACTTTC
CASRRQGSGANVLTF
>TRBJ2-5|.|15|TRBD1|TRBV29-1
TGCAGCGTTCCAAGCATGGGGACAGATGGGGGGACCCAGTACTTC
CSVPSMGTDGGTQYF
>TRBJ1-5|.|15|.|TRBV19
TGTGCCAGTAGTAGGGAGACACGGAGCAATCAGCCCCAGCATTTT
CASSRETRSNQPQHF
>TRBJ1-3|once|17|.|TRBV15
TGTGCCACCAGCAGAGATGTACAACTCCGCTCTGGAAACACCATATATTTT
CATSRDVQLRSGNTIYF
>TRBJ2-7|.|16|.|TRBV6-5
TGTGCCAGCAGTTACTCGACCGCGACAGCCCCCTACGAGCAGTACTTC
CASSYSTATAPYEQYF
>TRBJ1-6|.|13|.|TRBV6-5
TGTGCCAGCAGTCCCCGGGAAAATTCACCCCTCCACTTT
CASSPRENSPLHF
>TRBJ2-7|.|13|TRBD2|TRBV3-1/TRBV3-2
TGTGCCAGCGATAGCGGTTCGGGGGGGGAGCAGTACTTC
CASDSGSGGEQYF
>TRBJ2-5|.|16|.|TRBV4-1
TGCGCCAGCAGCCAAGGGCTAGGGAATACTGTAGAGACCCAGTACTTC
CASSQGLGNTVETQYF
>TRBJ1-1|.|16|.|TRBV23-1
TGCGCCAGCAGTCGCGCGACGAGGACATCGAACACTGAAGCTTTCTTT
CASSRATRTSNTEAFF
>TRBJ1-3|few|16|.|TRBV11-2
TGTGCCAGCAGATTATGGACCCAGGGTTCTGGAAACACCATATATTTT
CASRLWTQGSGNTIYF
>TRBJ1-2|.|13|TRBD1|TRBV5-6
TGTGCCAGCAGCTTGGGTACAGGGGACGGCTACACCTTC
CASSLGTGDGYTF
>TRBJ1-6|.|13|.|TRBV10-3
TGTGCCATCAGTGATGGGCCCAGTTCACCCCTCCACTTT
CAISDGPSSPLHF
>TRBJ2-1|.|15|TRBD1|TRBV5-1
TGCGCCAGCAGCTCAAGACAGGGGGCCGGGAATGAGCAGTTCTTC
CASSSRQGAGNEQFF
>TRBJ2-1|once|18|TRBD1|TRBV13
TGTGCCAGCAGCCCCCGGGACAGGGGCGCGGGAGACCACAATGAGCAGTTCTTC
CASSPRDRGAGDHNEQFF
>TRBJ1-4|.|15|.|TRBV28
TGTGCCAGCAGCATATTCGATGCGAGGGGTGAAAAACTGTTTTTT
CASSIFDARGEKLFF
>TRBJ2-1|.|16|.|TRBV20-1
TGCAGTGCTAGTGAGGGTACAGGGGCAGCGGGGAATGAGCAGTTCTTC
CSASEGTGAAGNEQFF
>TRBJ2-1|.|15|TRBD2|TRBV5-1
TGCGCCAGCAGCTTGGTTGCGGGAGGATACAATGAGCAGTTCTTC
CASSLVAGGYNEQFF
>TRBJ1-4|.|15|.|TRBV5-1
TGCGCCAGCAGCTTGGACAGCACAACTAGTGAAAAACTGTTTTTT
CASSLDSTTSEKLFF
>TRBJ1-1|.|13|.|TRBV18
TGTGCCAGCTCACCGGGACCGAACACTGAAGCTTTCTTT
CASSPGPNTEAFF
>TRBJ1-1|.|13|TRBD1|TRBV2
TGTGCCAGCGTTCCCGGGACAGGGGATGCCGCTTTCTTT
CASVPGTGDAAFF
>TRBJ2-1|.|16|.|TRBV5-1
TGCGCCCGCAGCCCCCGGGGGACAGGGCCGGGGGGGGAGCAGTTCTTC
CARSPRGTGPGGEQFF
>TRBJ2-7|.|14|TRBD1|TRBV5-6
TGTGCCAGCAGATCTGACAGGGTTCCCTACGAGCAGTACTTC
CASRSDRVPYEQYF
>TRBJ2-7|.|15|.|TRBV27
TGTGCCAGCAGTTTATCGGGGGTCAGCACCTACGAGCAGTACTTC
CASSLSGVSTYEQYF
>TRBJ1-2|.|15|TRBD1|TRBV6-5
TGTGCCAGCAGAGTTGGGACAGGGGAAATCTATGGCTACACCTTC
CASRVGTGEIYGYTF
>TRBJ1-6|few|14|.|TRBV18
TGTGCCAGCTCACCTCGAGAGCTACAATCACCCCTCCACTTT
CASSPRELQSPLHF
>TRBJ2-4|.|16|.|TRBV2
TGTGCCAGCAGTGACCCTAGGGAACTAGCCAAAAACATTCAGTACTTC
CASSDPRELAKNIQYF
>TRBJ2-5|.|15|TRBD2|TRBV7-3
TGTGCCAGCAGCCCCATTGCGGGAGGGTGGGAGACCCAGTACTTC
CASSPIAGGWETQYF
>TRBJ1-4|.|15|.|TRBV28
TGTGCCAGCAGTTTAGTCCAGGCCTTTAATGAAAAACTGTTTTTT
CASSLVQAFNEKLFF
>TRBJ1-5|.|14|TRBD1|TRBV5-1
TGCGCCAGCAGTGACCAGGGGGGAGGCCAGCCCCAGCATTTT
CASSDQGGGQPQHF
>TRBJ2-7|.|15|.|TRBV3-1/TRBV3-2
TGTGCCAGCAGCCAAGGGCGGGTGTACTCCTACGAGCAGTACTTC
CASSQGRVYSYEQYF
>TRBJ1-5|.|14|.|TRBV7-9
TGTGCCAGCAGCGGGCTGGGGGGGTCTCAGCCCCAGCATTTT
CASSGLGGSQPQHF
>TRBJ1-4|.|14|.|TRBV4-2
TGTGCCAGCAGCCAAGCGGGGGGTAATGAAAAACTGTTTTTT
CASSQAGGNEKLFF
>TRBJ1-2|.|14|TRBD1|TRBV6-2/TRBV6-3
TGTGCCAGCAGTTACGACAGGGGAAACTATGGCTACACCTTC
CASSYDRGNYGYTF
>TRBJ1-2|.|14|.|TRBV30
TGTGCCTGGCGGCAGACAGCCCAGATCTATGGCTACACCTTC
CAWRQTAQIYGYTF
>TRBJ1-4|.|14|.|TRBV2
TGTGCCAGCAGTGAAGAGGGGTCTAATGAAAAACTGTTTTTT
CASSEEGSNEKLFF
>TRBJ2-2|.|15|.|TRBV4-1
TGCGCCAGCAGACAAGTCCTTGAGGGCGTCGGGGAGCTGTTTTTT
CASRQVLEGVGELFF
>TRBJ2-7|.|15|.|TRBV7-9
TGTGCCAGCAGCTTAGCGAGGGGAGCGGAGTACGAGCAGTACTTC
CASSLARGAEYEQYF
>TRBJ1-1|few|14|TRBD1|TRBV6-4
TGTGCCAGCAGTCGGACAGGGGAGGGCACTGAAGCTTTCTTT
CASSRTGEGTEAFF
>TRBJ2-7|.|16|TRBD2|TRBV29-1
TGCAGCGTTGGGGGGGATAGCGGGAGTTCAGTCTACGAGCAGTACTTC
CSVGGDSGSSVYEQYF
>TRBJ1-1|.|16|.|TRBV4-1
TGCGCCAGCAGCCAAGATTTGGGGACGGTGAACACTGAAGCTTTCTTT
CASSQDLGTVNTEAFF
>TRBJ1-5|.|15|TRBD1|TRBV5-1
TGCGCCAGCAGCCGAACAGGGGTGGACAATCAGCCCCAGCATTTT
CASSRTGVDNQPQHF
>TRBJ1-4|.|14|.|TRBV11-2
TGTGCCAGCAGCCTGTCAGGCCCTATTGAAAAACTGTTTTTT
CASSLSGPIEKLFF